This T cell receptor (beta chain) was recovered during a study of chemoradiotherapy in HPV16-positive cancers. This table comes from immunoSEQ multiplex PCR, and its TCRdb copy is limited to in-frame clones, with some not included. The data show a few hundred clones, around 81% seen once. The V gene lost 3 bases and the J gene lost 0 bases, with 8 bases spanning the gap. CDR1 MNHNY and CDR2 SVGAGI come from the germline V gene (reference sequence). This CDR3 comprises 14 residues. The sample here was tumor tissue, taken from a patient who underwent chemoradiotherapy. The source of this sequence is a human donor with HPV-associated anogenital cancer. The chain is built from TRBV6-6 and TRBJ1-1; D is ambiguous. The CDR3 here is CASSYTAMNTEAFF. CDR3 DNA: TGTGCCAGCAGTTATACAGCCATGAACACTGAAGCTTTCTTT.